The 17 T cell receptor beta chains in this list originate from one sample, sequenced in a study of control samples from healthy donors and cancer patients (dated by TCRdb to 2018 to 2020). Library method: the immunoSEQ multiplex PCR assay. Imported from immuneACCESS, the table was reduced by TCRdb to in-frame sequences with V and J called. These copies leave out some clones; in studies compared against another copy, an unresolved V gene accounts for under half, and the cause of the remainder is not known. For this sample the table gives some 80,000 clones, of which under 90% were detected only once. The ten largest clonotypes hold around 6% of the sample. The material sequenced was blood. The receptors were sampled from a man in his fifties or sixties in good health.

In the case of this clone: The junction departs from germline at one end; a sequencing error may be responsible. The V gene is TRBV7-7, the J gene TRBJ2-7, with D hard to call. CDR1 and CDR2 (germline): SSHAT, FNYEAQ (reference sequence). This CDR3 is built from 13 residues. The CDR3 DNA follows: TGTGCTAGCAGCTTGAGTTACAAGGACGAGCAGTACTTC. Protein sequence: CASSLSYKDEQYF.

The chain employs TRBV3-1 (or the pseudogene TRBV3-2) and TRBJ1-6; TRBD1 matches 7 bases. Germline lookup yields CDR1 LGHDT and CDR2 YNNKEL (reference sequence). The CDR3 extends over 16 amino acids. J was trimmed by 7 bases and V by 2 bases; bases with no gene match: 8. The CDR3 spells CASSQSKGGANSPLHF. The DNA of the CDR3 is TGTGCCAGCAGCCAATCAAAAGGGGGCGCGAATTCACCCCTCCACTTT.

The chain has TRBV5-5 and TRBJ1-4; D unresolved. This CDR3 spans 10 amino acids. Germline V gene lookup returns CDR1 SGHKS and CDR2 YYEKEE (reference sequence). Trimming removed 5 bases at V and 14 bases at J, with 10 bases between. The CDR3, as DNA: TGTGCCAGCAGGCCACCCGGGCTGTTTTTT. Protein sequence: CASRPPGLFF.

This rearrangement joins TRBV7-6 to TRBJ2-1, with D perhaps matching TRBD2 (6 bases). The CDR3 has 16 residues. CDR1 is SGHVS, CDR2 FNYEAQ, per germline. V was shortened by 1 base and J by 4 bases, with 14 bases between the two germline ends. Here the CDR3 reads CASSLVPGVGYNEQFF. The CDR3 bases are TGTGCCAGCAGCTTAGTTCCGGGGGTTGGGTACAATGAGCAGTTCTTC.

Here the CDR3 reads CASSVDSGGIYGYTF. CDR3 bases: TGCGCCAGCAGCGTCGACAGTGGCGGAATCTATGGCTACACCTTC. The genes are TRBV5-1 and TRBJ1-2, with a tentative D call TRBD1 (5 bases). The ends were cut back, 4 bases at V and 4 bases at J, with 17 bases in the middle. The CDR3 consists of 15 residues. The germline V gene encodes CDR1 SGHRS and CDR2 YFSETQ.

DNA for the CDR3: TGTGCCAGTAGGAACCTCAAGCGGGGGGGTCAAGAGACCCAGTACTTC. Translated, it gives CASRNLKRGGQETQYF. V and J are TRBV19 and TRBJ2-5; TRBD2 matches 10 bases. Per germline, CDR1 LNHDA and CDR2 SQIVND (reference sequence). V lost 6 bases and J lost 2; bases outside the gene matches: 9. The CDR3 consists of 16 residues.

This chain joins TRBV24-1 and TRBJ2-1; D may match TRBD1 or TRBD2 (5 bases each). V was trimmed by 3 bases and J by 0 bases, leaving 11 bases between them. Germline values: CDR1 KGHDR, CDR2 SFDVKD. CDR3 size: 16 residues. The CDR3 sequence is CATSDGTASSYNEQFF. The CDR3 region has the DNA TGTGCCACCAGTGATGGGACGGCGAGCTCCTACAATGAGCAGTTCTTC.

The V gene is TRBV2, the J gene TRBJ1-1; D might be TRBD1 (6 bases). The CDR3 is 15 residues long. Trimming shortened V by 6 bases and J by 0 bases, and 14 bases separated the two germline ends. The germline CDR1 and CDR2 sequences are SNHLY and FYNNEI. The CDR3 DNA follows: TGTGCCAGCAGCGGCGGGGACACAATGAACACTGAAGCTTTCTTT. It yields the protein CASSGGDTMNTEAFF.

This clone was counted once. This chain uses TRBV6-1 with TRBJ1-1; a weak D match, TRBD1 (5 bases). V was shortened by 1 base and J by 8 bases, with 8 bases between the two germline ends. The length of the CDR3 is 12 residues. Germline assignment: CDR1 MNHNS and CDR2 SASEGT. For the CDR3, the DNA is TGTGCCAGCAGTGAAGGGGGGGAGGAAGCTTTCTTT. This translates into CASSEGGEEAFF.

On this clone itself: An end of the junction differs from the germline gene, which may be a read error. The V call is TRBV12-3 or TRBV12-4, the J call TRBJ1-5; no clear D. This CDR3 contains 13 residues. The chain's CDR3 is CASSSWTGGPQHF. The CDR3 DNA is TGTGCCAGTAGTTCCTGGACGGGAGGGCCCCAGCATTTT.

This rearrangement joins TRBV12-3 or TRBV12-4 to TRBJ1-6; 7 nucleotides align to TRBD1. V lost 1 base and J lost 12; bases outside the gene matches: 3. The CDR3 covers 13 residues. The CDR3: CASSLGGQKPLHF. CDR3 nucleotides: TGTGCCAGCAGTTTAGGGGGACAGAAACCCCTCCACTTT.

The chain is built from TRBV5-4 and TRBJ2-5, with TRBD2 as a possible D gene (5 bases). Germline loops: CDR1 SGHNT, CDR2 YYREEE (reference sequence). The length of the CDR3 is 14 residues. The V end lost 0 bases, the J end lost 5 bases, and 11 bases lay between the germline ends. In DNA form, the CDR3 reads TGTGCCAGCAGCTTGGTGGAAAGGGAGGAGACCCAGTACTTC. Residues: CASSLVEREETQYF.

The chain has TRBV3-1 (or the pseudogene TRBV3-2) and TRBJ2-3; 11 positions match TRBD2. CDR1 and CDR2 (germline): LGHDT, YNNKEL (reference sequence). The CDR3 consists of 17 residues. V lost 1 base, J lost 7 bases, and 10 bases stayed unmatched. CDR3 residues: CASSQVLAGGQPYTQYF. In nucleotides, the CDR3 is TGTGCCAGCAGCCAAGTTCTAGCGGGGGGCCAGCCTTATACGCAGTATTTT.

The CDR3 DNA is TGTGCCAGCCGAAAGACAGCCTCGAACACTGAAGCTTTCTTT. Amino acid sequence: CASRKTASNTEAFF. V gene TRBV27 combines with J gene TRBJ1-1; TRBD1 might be the D (5 bases). The ends were cut back, 8 bases at V and 1 base at J, with 14 bases in the middle. CDR3 length: 14 residues. CDR1 and CDR2 from the germline V gene are MNHEY and SMNVEV (reference sequence).

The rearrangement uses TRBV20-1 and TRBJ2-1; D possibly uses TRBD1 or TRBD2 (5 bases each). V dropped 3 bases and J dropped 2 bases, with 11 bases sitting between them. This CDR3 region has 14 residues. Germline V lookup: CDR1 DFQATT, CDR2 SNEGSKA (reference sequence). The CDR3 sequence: CSASDGTAYNEQFF. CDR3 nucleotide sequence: TGCAGTGCTAGTGACGGGACGGCCTACAATGAGCAGTTCTTC.

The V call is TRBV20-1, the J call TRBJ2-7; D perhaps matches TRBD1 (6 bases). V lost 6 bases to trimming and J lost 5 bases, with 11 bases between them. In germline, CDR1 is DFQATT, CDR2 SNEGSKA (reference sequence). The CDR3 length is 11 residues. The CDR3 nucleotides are TGCAGTGCCATGGGGGCCCACGAGCAGTACTTC. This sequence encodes CSAMGAHEQYF.

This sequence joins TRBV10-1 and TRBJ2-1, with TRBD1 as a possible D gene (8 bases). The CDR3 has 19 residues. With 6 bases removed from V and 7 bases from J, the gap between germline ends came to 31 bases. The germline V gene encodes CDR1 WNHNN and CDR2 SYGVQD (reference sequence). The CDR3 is CASRDRGPPHWGDYNEQFF. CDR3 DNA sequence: TGCGCCAGCAGAGACAGGGGCCCTCCTCATTGGGGGGACTATAATGAGCAGTTCTTC.